The clone carrying this T cell receptor (beta chain) was picked up a small number of times. Its matching antigen is unknown. This entry comes from a study of identical twins. General study points: Models underestimated TCR alpha sharing (out-of-frame) in monozygotic twins. Invariant MAIT and iNKT cells could partly confound zero-insertion analyses. Interpretation of the results relied on cross-sectional statistical analysis and not on following the same donors.

TCRdb independently ran MiXCR on the 5' RACE reads; one entry per CDR3 protein. Of roughly 200,000 distinct CDR3 sequences listed, roughly 7.5% are singletons. Healthy Caucasians supplied all donations. The CDR3 extends over 14 amino acids. Germline CDR1 MNHNS, CDR2 SASEGT. V lost 7 bases to trimming and J lost 6 bases, with 15 bases between them. A further study also used this sample, focusing on yellow fever vaccine responses in identical twins.

This sequence was found in a woman aged 18-29 years in good health. This chain joins TRBV6-1 and TRBJ1-4, with D perhaps TRBD1 (5 bases). Sequenced sample: memory (CD45RO+) T cells sorted from blood. The CDR3 region is CASNNGGAYEKLFF. The CDR3 bases are TGTGCCAGCAATAACGGAGGGGCTTATGAAAAACTGTTTTTT.